This passage covers 11 T cell receptor beta chains from one sample sequenced in a study of beta chain features in type 1 diabetes. Regarding the study as a whole: Researchers report that Type 1 diabetes patients had moderately but significantly shorter TCRB CDR3s across all four CD4+ subsets.

The isolated RNA, all of it, was reverse transcribed, so expressed TCRB transcripts were what got sequenced. The protocol was immunoSEQ multiplex PCR, while the TCRdb copy is restricted to in-frame clones and leaves out a portion. The table lists hundreds of thousands of clones, 11% to 15% of them singletons. For these receptors, no antigen is known. The sample consisted of naive CD4+ T cells from blood. Source of these receptors: a man between 18 and 29 years old with type 1 diabetes.

This clone was observed a few times. The chain carries TRBV29-1 and TRBJ2-7, with TRBD1 matching 9 bases. Germline CDR1 and CDR2: SQVTM and ANQGSEA. The CDR3 is made up of 15 amino acids. J lost 0 bases, V lost 6 bases, and 9 bases had no gene match. In DNA form, the CDR3 reads TGCAGCGTGATATCGGGGACAGGGCTCTCCTACGAGCAGTACTTC. It encodes CSVISGTGLSYEQYF.

The chain carries TRBV4-3 and TRBJ1-2; TRBD1 aligns across 7 bases. Germline V gives CDR1 LGHNA, CDR2 YSLEER. CDR3 length: 15 residues. The trim removed 0 bases at V and 4 bases at J, leaving 5 bases unmatched. The CDR3 protein is CASSQDPGGGYGYTF. The CDR3 DNA is TGCGCCAGCAGCCAAGACCCAGGGGGGGGCTATGGCTACACCTTC.

The genes are TRBV4-3 and TRBJ1-6; D is uncertain. The germline V and J ends were trimmed by 2 bases and 9 bases, with 17 bases remaining between them. CDR1 is LGHNA, CDR2 YSLEER, per germline. The CDR3 has 16 residues. The CDR3 loop is CASSQNTGLTGSPLHF. As DNA, the CDR3 is TGCGCCAGCAGCCAAAACACCGGGCTTACGGGTTCACCCCTCCACTTT.

This clone came up a few times. The CDR3 sequence: CASSQVVENERQYF. The DNA for the CDR3 is TGTGCCAGCAGCCAAGTCGTGGAAAACGAGCGGCAGTACTTC. The genes are TRBV14 and TRBJ2-7; D gene ambiguous. Deletions cut 1 base from V and 9 bases from J, with 16 bases between. Looked up from germline, CDR1 is SGHDN and CDR2 is FVKESK. The CDR3 has 14 residues.

There are a few counts of this clone. The chain carries TRBV4-3 and TRBJ1-2, with TRBD1 as a possible D gene (5 bases). There are 14 residues in the CDR3. Germline assignment: CDR1 LGHNA and CDR2 YSLEER. Trimming took off 1 base at V and 5 bases at J, with 11 bases between the two ends. The CDR3, as DNA: TGCGCCAGCAGCCAAGGTGGCAGGGATTATGGCTACACCTTC. It translates to CASSQGGRDYGYTF.

This clone was observed a few times. This chain joins TRBV27 and TRBJ1-1, with D possibly TRBD1 on 6 matching bases. The germline gives CDR1 MNHEY, CDR2 SMNVEV (reference sequence). The CDR3 extends over 14 amino acids. V shed 2 bases and J shed 1 base, with 8 bases lying between them. The CDR3 loop is CASSLGRGNTEAFF. CDR3 bases: TGTGCCAGCAGTTTAGGCAGGGGGAACACTGAAGCTTTCTTT.

In this sample, this clone turned up a few times. The chain links TRBV2 to TRBJ2-1, with D possibly being TRBD2 (6 bases). Trimming cost V 3 bases and J 5 bases, with 11 bases left between them. The CDR3 loop spans 14 amino acids. The germline CDR1 and CDR2 sequences are SNHLY and FYNNEI. CDR3 region: CASSERGRNNEQFF. CDR3 sequence (DNA): TGTGCCAGCAGTGAGCGGGGTAGGAACAATGAGCAGTTCTTC.

This clone was detected only once. The chain employs TRBV30 and TRBJ2-3, with D possibly being TRBD2 (6 bases). Germline-derived CDR1 and CDR2 are GTSNPN and SVGIG (reference sequence). Deletions cut 2 bases from V and 5 bases from J, with 11 bases between. The CDR3 spans 13 residues. Written as DNA, the CDR3 is TGTGCCTGGAGTCGGCAGGGAGGAGATACGCAGTATTTT. Protein sequence: CAWSRQGGDTQYF.

This clone showed up just a few times. This chain uses TRBV28 with TRBJ2-3; tentative D call: TRBD2 (7 bases). The CDR3 runs to 15 residues. V was trimmed by 3 bases and J by 2 bases, leaving 12 bases between them. Germline assignment: CDR1 MDHEN and CDR2 SYDVKM. The CDR3 loop reads CASSFPAGATDTQYF. Here the CDR3 DNA reads TGTGCCAGCAGTTTTCCCGCGGGGGCCACAGATACGCAGTATTTT.

The chain combines TRBV30 with TRBJ1-5, with D uncertain. Trimming pared 2 bases from V and 3 bases from J, leaving 11 bases between. The CDR3 spans 14 residues. The V gene's germline CDR1 is GTSNPN and CDR2 SVGIG (reference sequence). The CDR3 loop is CAWSRFQLNQPQHF. For the CDR3, the DNA is TGTGCCTGGAGTAGGTTTCAGCTCAATCAGCCCCAGCATTTT.

The chain has TRBV10-3 and TRBJ2-3; D call uncertain. Germline CDR1 ENHRY, CDR2 SYGVKD. CDR3 size: 13 residues. V lost 4 bases and J 3 bases, leaving 8 bases between the germline ends. CDR3 sequence reads: CAISGRTTDTQYF. The CDR3 region has the DNA TGTGCCATCAGTGGTCGGACGACAGATACGCAGTATTTT.